This is a list of T cell receptor beta chains from one sample in a study of cytomegalovirus exposure and HLA in healthy donors. Profiled with immunoSEQ multiplex PCR; TCRdb holds only in-frame clones, not every one. The table lists approximately 240,000 clones, approximately 84% of them singletons. The material sequenced was PBMCs. These receptors were taken from a woman aged 35 to 49 in good health and CMV-seronegative. Both conserved end residues are part of each CDR3. A D gene is named only where the DNA matches it firmly. Some rows mark clone size as missing; the rest say once, few, many or name a class of expanded clone.

v_gene: TRBV19; j_gene: TRBJ1-2; abundance: NA; d_gene: NA; len: 14; CDR3nt: TGTGCCAGTAGCGTGTGGGGGCGCGTCTATGGCTACACCTTC; CDR3aa: CASSVWGRVYGYTF
v_gene: TRBV30; j_gene: TRBJ2-1; abundance: NA; d_gene: TRBD1; len: 15; CDR3nt: TGTGCCTGGAGTGCAGGACAGGGGCTCTACAATGAGCAGTTCTTC; CDR3aa: CAWSAGQGLYNEQFF
v_gene: TRBV5-6; j_gene: TRBJ2-1; abundance: once; d_gene: NA; len: 16; CDR3nt: TGTGCCAGCAGGGGAGCGGACAGCATGCCGTTCGATGAGCAGTTCTTC; CDR3aa: CASRGADSMPFDEQFF
v_gene: TRBV30; j_gene: TRBJ1-4; abundance: NA; d_gene: NA; len: 15; CDR3nt: TGTGCCTGGAGCCCCTCGGGGGATCTTAATGAAAAACTGTTTTTT; CDR3aa: CAWSPSGDLNEKLFF
v_gene: TRBV6-5; j_gene: TRBJ2-2; abundance: NA; d_gene: TRBD1; len: 14; CDR3nt: TGTGCCAGCAGACTCGACAGGGGCACCGGGGAGCTGTTTTTT; CDR3aa: CASRLDRGTGELFF
v_gene: TRBV5-1; j_gene: TRBJ1-1; abundance: NA; d_gene: TRBD1; len: 15; CDR3nt: TGCGCCAGCAGCTTGGCCGGGACAGTCAACACTGAAGCTTTCTTT; CDR3aa: CASSLAGTVNTEAFF
v_gene: TRBV21-1; j_gene: TRBJ2-7; abundance: NA; d_gene: NA; len: 15; CDR3nt: TGTGCCAGCAGCAAGTCCGGGACAGGGGGCTACGAGCAGTACTTC; CDR3aa: CASSKSGTGGYEQYF
v_gene: TRBV7-8; j_gene: TRBJ2-7; abundance: NA; d_gene: NA; len: 13; CDR3nt: TGTGCCAGCAGCTTGGCAACAGCCTACGAGCAGTACTTC; CDR3aa: CASSLATAYEQYF
v_gene: TRBV4-3; j_gene: TRBJ2-2; abundance: NA; d_gene: TRBD1; len: 16; CDR3nt: TGCGCCAGCAGCCAGGATACAGGGGTCAGCACCGGGGAGCTGTTTTTT; CDR3aa: CASSQDTGVSTGELFF
v_gene: TRBV2; j_gene: TRBJ1-4; abundance: many; d_gene: TRBD1; len: 12; CDR3nt: TGTGCCAGTTACAGGGGTGGTGAAAAACTGTTTTTT; CDR3aa: CASYRGGEKLFF
v_gene: TRBV7-9; j_gene: TRBJ1-1; abundance: NA; d_gene: NA; len: 13; CDR3nt: TGTTCCAGCAGCTTAGACGGCGGCACTGAAGCTTTCTTT; CDR3aa: CSSSLDGGTEAFF
v_gene: TRBV4-1; j_gene: TRBJ2-3; abundance: NA; d_gene: NA; len: 16; CDR3nt: TGCGCCAGCAGCCAAGAGGGCGCAGGGGCCACAGATACGCAGTATTTT; CDR3aa: CASSQEGAGATDTQYF
v_gene: TRBV5-1; j_gene: TRBJ1-6; abundance: NA; d_gene: NA; len: 16; CDR3nt: TGCGCCAGCAGCTTCGACAGGACTAGGTATAATTCACCCCTCCACTTT; CDR3aa: CASSFDRTRYNSPLHF
v_gene: TRBV6-5; j_gene: TRBJ1-2; abundance: once; d_gene: NA; len: 13; CDR3nt: TGTGCCAGCAGTTACGATGGGCACTATGGCTACACCTTC; CDR3aa: CASSYDGHYGYTF
v_gene: TRBV5-1; j_gene: TRBJ2-3; abundance: NA; d_gene: NA; len: 14; CDR3nt: TGCGCCAGCAGCTTGGAGACTTCAACAGATACGCAGTATTTT; CDR3aa: CASSLETSTDTQYF
v_gene: TRBV11-3; j_gene: TRBJ2-7; abundance: NA; d_gene: NA; len: 14; CDR3nt: TGTGCCAGCAGCCGCCGGGACTCGACCTACGAGCAGTACTTC; CDR3aa: CASSRRDSTYEQYF
v_gene: TRBV6-5; j_gene: TRBJ2-7; abundance: NA; d_gene: NA; len: 14; CDR3nt: TGTGCCAGCAGTTACGGGCAGTTGGCCTACGAGCAGTACTTC; CDR3aa: CASSYGQLAYEQYF
v_gene: TRBV7-9; j_gene: TRBJ2-5; abundance: NA; d_gene: NA; len: 14; CDR3nt: TGTGCCAGCAGCTCCGCGTCAAGAGAAGAGACCCAGTACTTC; CDR3aa: CASSSASREETQYF
v_gene: TRBV2; j_gene: TRBJ1-1; abundance: NA; d_gene: NA; len: 11; CDR3nt: TGTGCCAGCAGTTTCGACACTGAAGCTTTCTTT; CDR3aa: CASSFDTEAFF
v_gene: TRBV5-1; j_gene: TRBJ2-3; abundance: NA; d_gene: TRBD2; len: 14; CDR3nt: TGCGCCAGCAGGACACTAGCGGGGCCAGATACGCAGTATTTT; CDR3aa: CASRTLAGPDTQYF
v_gene: TRBV6-5; j_gene: TRBJ1-3; abundance: few; d_gene: NA; len: 14; CDR3nt: TGTGCCAGCAGGGCAGGAAGCTCTGGAAACACCATATATTTT; CDR3aa: CASRAGSSGNTIYF
v_gene: TRBV13; j_gene: TRBJ2-2; abundance: NA; d_gene: NA; len: 14; CDR3nt: TGTGCCAGCAGCTTTCTTTCGAACACCGGGGAGCTGTTTTTT; CDR3aa: CASSFLSNTGELFF
v_gene: TRBV4-3; j_gene: TRBJ2-3; abundance: NA; d_gene: NA; len: 16; CDR3nt: TGCGCCAGCAGCCTCGAACAGGGCGTAGGCACAGATACGCAGTATTTT; CDR3aa: CASSLEQGVGTDTQYF
v_gene: TRBV7-3; j_gene: TRBJ2-2; abundance: NA; d_gene: TRBD2; len: 18; CDR3nt: TGTGCCAGCAGCTTAGGTAGAGGCGGGGGGCAGGACACCGGGGAGCTGTTTTTT; CDR3aa: CASSLGRGGGQDTGELFF
v_gene: TRBV7-2; j_gene: TRBJ1-1; abundance: NA; d_gene: NA; len: 14; CDR3nt: TGTGCCAGCAGCTTACAGCGGGACGGCACTGAAGCTTTCTTT; CDR3aa: CASSLQRDGTEAFF
v_gene: TRBV5-1; j_gene: TRBJ2-7; abundance: NA; d_gene: TRBD1; len: 15; CDR3nt: TGCGCCAGCAGCAATCGGACAGGGGGCTTCTACGAGCAGTACTTC; CDR3aa: CASSNRTGGFYEQYF
v_gene: TRBV14; j_gene: TRBJ1-1; abundance: once; d_gene: NA; len: 12; CDR3nt: TGTGCCAGCAGCCTCAAGAACACTGAAGCTTTCTTT; CDR3aa: CASSLKNTEAFF
v_gene: TRBV7-2; j_gene: TRBJ1-1; abundance: NA; d_gene: NA; len: 12; CDR3nt: TGTGCCAGCAGCAGGCACAGGGCTGAAGCTTTCTTT; CDR3aa: CASSRHRAEAFF
v_gene: TRBV4-2; j_gene: TRBJ2-7; abundance: NA; d_gene: TRBD1; len: 17; CDR3nt: TGTGCCAGCAGCCAAACGCTCACGGGACAGGGGACGAGAGAGCAGTACTTC; CDR3aa: CASSQTLTGQGTREQYF
v_gene: TRBV5-4; j_gene: TRBJ2-3; abundance: NA; d_gene: NA; len: 13; CDR3nt: TGTGCCAGCAGCTTGGGGTCCGGGGATACGCAGTATTTT; CDR3aa: CASSLGSGDTQYF
v_gene: TRBV30; j_gene: TRBJ2-5; abundance: NA; d_gene: NA; len: 14; CDR3nt: TGTGCCTGGAGTGGGCCGTGGGTAGCAGAGACCCAGTACTTC; CDR3aa: CAWSGPWVAETQYF
v_gene: TRBV11-3; j_gene: TRBJ1-4; abundance: NA; d_gene: NA; len: 16; CDR3nt: TGTGCCAGCAGCCCACGACGCGACATCGGTAATGAAAAACTGTTTTTT; CDR3aa: CASSPRRDIGNEKLFF
v_gene: TRBV7-9; j_gene: TRBJ1-3; abundance: NA; d_gene: NA; len: 13; CDR3nt: TGTGCCAGCAGCTTTAGGCGGGATCGGACCATATATTTT; CDR3aa: CASSFRRDRTIYF
v_gene: TRBV4-3; j_gene: TRBJ2-7; abundance: NA; d_gene: NA; len: 14; CDR3nt: TGCGCCAGCAGCCAAGATGGGCAGACCTACGAGCAGTACTTC; CDR3aa: CASSQDGQTYEQYF
v_gene: TRBV18; j_gene: TRBJ2-7; abundance: NA; d_gene: TRBD2; len: 14; CDR3nt: TGTGCCAGCTCACCGGGGCTAGCGGGGGTAGAGCAGTACTTC; CDR3aa: CASSPGLAGVEQYF
v_gene: TRBV11-2; j_gene: TRBJ1-2; abundance: once; d_gene: TRBD1; len: 13; CDR3nt: TGTGCCAGCAGCCCCGGGACAGCAAAAATCTACACCTTC; CDR3aa: CASSPGTAKIYTF
v_gene: TRBV19; j_gene: TRBJ1-1; abundance: NA; d_gene: TRBD1; len: 15; CDR3nt: TGTGCCAGTAGTAAAACAAACAGGGGGAACACTGAAGCTTTCTTT; CDR3aa: CASSKTNRGNTEAFF
v_gene: TRBV6-6; j_gene: TRBJ1-2; abundance: NA; d_gene: NA; len: 14; CDR3nt: TGTGCCAGCAGCCTATCCGAAGGGGCCATCGGCTACACCTTC; CDR3aa: CASSLSEGAIGYTF
v_gene: TRBV6-5; j_gene: TRBJ1-6; abundance: NA; d_gene: NA; len: 13; CDR3nt: TGTGCCAGCAGCTCTGAGCTTGATTCACCCCTCCACTTT; CDR3aa: CASSSELDSPLHF
v_gene: TRBV19; j_gene: TRBJ2-1; abundance: NA; d_gene: TRBD1; len: 15; CDR3nt: TGTGCCAGTAGTTCAGGACAGGGCTCTGTGGGTGAGCAGTTCTTC; CDR3aa: CASSSGQGSVGEQFF